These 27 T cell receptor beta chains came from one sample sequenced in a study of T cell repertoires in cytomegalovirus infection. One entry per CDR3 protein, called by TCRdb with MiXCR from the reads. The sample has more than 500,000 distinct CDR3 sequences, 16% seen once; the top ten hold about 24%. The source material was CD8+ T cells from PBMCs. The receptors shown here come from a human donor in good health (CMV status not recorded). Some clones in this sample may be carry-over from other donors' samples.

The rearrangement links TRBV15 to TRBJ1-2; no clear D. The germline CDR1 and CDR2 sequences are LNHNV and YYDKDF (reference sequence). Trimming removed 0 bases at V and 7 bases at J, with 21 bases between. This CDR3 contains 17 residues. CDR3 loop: CATSRDLIQFKGGGYTF. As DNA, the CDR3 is TGTGCCACCAGCAGAGATTTGATTCAATTCAAGGGAGGTGGCTACACCTTC.

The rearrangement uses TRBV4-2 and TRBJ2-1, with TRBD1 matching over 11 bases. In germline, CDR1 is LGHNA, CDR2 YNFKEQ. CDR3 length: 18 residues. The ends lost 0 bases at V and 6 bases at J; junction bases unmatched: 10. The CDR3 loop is CASSQDSWGTGGLNEQFF. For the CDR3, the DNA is TGTGCCAGCAGCCAAGATTCATGGGGGACAGGGGGACTCAATGAGCAGTTCTTC.

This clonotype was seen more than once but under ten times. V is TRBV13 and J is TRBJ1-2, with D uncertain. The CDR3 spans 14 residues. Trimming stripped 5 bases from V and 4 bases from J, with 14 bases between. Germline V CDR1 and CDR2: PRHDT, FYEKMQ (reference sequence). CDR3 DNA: TGTGCCAGCAGCCCGAGGCGGCTTCGCTATGGCTACACCTTC. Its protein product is CASSPRRLRYGYTF. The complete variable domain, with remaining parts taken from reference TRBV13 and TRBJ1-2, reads AAGVIQSPRHLIKEKRETATLKCYPIPRHDTVYWYQQGPGQDPQFLISFYEKMQSDKGSIPDRFSAQQFSDYHSELNMSSLELGDSALYFCASSPRRLRYGYTFGSGTRLTVV.

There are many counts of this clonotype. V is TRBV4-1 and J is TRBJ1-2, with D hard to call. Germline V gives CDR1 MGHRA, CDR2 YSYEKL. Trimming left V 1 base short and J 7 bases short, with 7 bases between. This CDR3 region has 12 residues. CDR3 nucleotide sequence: TGCGCCAGCAGCCAAGGGACTACTGGCTACACCTTC. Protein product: CASSQGTTGYTF.

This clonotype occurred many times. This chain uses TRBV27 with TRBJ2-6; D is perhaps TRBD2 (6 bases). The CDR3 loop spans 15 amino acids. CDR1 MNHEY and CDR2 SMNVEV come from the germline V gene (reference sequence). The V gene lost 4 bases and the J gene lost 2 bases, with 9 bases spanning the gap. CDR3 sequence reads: CASSSGEAGANVLTF. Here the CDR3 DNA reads TGTGCCAGCAGTTCCGGGGAGGCTGGGGCCAACGTCCTGACTTTC.

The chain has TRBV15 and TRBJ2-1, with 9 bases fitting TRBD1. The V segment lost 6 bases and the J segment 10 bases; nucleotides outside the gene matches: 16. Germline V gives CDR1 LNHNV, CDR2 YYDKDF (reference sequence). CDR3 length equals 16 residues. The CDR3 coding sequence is TGTGCCACCAGTTCAGCCGGGACAGGGTCCTCGGAGGAGCAGTTCTTC. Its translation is CATSSAGTGSSEEQFF.

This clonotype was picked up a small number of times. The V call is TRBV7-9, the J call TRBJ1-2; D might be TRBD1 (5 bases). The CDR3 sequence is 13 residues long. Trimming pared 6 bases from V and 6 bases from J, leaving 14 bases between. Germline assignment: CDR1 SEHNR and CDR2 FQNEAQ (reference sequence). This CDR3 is CASRRTEDNGYTF. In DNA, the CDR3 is TGTGCCAGCAGACGGACGGAGGACAATGGCTACACCTTC.

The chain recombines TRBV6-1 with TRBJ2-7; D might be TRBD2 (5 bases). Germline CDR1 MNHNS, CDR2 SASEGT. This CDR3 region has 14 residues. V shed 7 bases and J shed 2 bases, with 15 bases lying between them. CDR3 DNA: TGTGCCAGCATTGATCCGGGAAATCCCTACGAGCAGTACTTC. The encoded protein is CASIDPGNPYEQYF.

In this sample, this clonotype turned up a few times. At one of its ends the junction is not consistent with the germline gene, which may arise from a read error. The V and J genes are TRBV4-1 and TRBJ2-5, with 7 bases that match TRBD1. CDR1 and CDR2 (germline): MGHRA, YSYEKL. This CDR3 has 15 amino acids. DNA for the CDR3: TGTGCCAGCAGCCAGGCTCGGGACAGCCAAGAGACCCAGTACTTC. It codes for CASSQARDSQETQYF.

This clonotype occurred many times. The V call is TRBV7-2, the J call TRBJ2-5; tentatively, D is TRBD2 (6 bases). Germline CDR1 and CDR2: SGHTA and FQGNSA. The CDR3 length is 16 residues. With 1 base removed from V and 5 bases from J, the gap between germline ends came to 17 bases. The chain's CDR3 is CASSLDWTRREETQYF. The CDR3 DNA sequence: TGTGCCAGCAGCTTAGATTGGACCCGCCGGGAGGAGACCCAGTACTTC.

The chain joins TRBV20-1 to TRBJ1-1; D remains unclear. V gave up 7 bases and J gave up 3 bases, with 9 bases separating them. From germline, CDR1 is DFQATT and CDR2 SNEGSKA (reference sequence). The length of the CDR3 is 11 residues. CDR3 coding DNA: TGCAGTGGGGAGAGGGACACTGAAGCTTTCTTT. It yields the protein CSGERDTEAFF.

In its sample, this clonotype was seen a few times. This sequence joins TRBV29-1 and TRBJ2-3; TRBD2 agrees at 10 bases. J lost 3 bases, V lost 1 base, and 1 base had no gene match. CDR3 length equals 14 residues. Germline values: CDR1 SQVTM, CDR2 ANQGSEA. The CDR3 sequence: CSVEASGRTDTQYF. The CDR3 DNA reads TGCAGCGTTGAAGCTAGCGGGAGAACAGATACGCAGTATTTT.

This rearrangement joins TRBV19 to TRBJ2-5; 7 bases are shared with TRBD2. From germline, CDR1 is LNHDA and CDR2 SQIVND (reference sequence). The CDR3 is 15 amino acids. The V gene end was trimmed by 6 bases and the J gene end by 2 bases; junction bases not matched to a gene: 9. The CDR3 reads CASRPPGLPQETQYF. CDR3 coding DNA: TGTGCCAGTAGACCCCCGGGACTACCGCAAGAGACCCAGTACTTC.

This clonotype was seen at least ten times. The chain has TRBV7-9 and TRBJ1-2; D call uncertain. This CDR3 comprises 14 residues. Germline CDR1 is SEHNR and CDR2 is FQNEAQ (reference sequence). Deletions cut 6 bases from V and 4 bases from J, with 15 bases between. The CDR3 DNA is TGTGCCAGCAGGCCCCCAGCGGTGATCTATGGCTACACCTTC. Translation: CASRPPAVIYGYTF.

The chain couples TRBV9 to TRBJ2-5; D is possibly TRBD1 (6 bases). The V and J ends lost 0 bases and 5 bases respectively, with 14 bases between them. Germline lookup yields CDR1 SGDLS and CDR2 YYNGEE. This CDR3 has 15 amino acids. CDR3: CASSVDGRGAETQYF. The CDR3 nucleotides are TGTGCCAGCAGCGTAGACGGCAGGGGCGCGGAGACCCAGTACTTC.

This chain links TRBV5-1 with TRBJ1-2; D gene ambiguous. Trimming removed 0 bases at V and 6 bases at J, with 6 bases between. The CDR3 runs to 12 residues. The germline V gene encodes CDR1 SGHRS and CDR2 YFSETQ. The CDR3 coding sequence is TGCGCCAGCAGCTTGGGGAGTCATGGCTACACCTTC. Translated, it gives CASSLGSHGYTF.

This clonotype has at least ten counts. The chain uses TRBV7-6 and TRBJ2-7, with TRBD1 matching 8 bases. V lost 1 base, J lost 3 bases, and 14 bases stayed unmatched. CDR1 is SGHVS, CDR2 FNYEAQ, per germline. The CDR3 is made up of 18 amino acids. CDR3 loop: CASSLVAPQDRGFYEQYF. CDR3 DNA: TGTGCCAGCAGCTTAGTTGCCCCTCAAGACAGGGGTTTCTACGAGCAGTACTTC.

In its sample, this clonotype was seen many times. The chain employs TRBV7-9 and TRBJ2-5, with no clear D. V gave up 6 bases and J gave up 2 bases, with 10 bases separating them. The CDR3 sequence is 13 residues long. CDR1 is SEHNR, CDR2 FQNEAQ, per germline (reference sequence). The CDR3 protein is CASSRKEQETQYF. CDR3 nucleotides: TGTGCCAGCAGTCGCAAAGAGCAAGAGACCCAGTACTTC.

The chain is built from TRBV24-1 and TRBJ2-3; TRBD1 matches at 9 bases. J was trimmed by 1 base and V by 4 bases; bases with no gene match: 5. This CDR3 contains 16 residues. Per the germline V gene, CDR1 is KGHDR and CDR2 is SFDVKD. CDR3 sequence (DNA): TGTGCCACCAGTGAGCGACAGGGGGTGGGCACAGATACGCAGTATTTT. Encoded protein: CATSERQGVGTDTQYF.

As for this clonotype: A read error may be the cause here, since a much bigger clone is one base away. This CDR3 is CASSSAAACEQYF. The CDR3 nucleotides are TGTGCCAGCAGCTCGGCAGCAGCCTGCGAGCAGTACTTC. The chain couples TRBV7-9 to TRBJ2-7; no firm D call. V lost 4 bases and J lost 6, with 13 bases in between. CDR1 and CDR2 (germline): SEHNR, FQNEAQ (reference sequence). The length of the CDR3 is 13 residues.

The CDR3 loop is CASKPRGNNYGYTF. CDR3 in DNA: TGTGCCAGCAAACCGAGGGGAAATAACTATGGCTACACCTTC. This chain links TRBV27 with TRBJ1-2; D perhaps matches TRBD1 (5 bases). The CDR3 totals 14 residues. V dropped 7 bases and J dropped 1 base, with 13 bases sitting between them. The germline CDR1 and CDR2 sequences are MNHEY and SMNVEV (reference sequence).

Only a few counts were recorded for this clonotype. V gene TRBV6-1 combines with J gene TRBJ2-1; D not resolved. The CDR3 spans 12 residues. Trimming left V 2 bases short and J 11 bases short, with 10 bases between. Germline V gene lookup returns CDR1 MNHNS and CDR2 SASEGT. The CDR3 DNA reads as TGTGCCAGCAGTGAACTGGGTAATCAGCAGTTCTTC. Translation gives CASSELGNQQFF.

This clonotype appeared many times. The CDR3 region has the DNA TGTGCCAGCAACACCGGGACAGGGGGATCTGCTCGGCAGCCCCAGCATTTT. This codes for CASNTGTGGSARQPQHF. The rearrangement joins TRBV6-1 to TRBJ1-5; 11 nucleotides agree with TRBD1. The CDR3 length is 17 residues. V lost 7 bases and J lost 7; bases outside the gene matches: 15. The germline V gene has CDR1 MNHNS and CDR2 SASEGT.

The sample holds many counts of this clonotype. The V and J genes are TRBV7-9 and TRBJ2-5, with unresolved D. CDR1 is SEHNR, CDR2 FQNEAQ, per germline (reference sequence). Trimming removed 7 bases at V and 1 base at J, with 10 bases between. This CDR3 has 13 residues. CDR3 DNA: TGTGCCAGCACCCTTGACCTCCAAGAGACCCAGTACTTC. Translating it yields CASTLDLQETQYF.

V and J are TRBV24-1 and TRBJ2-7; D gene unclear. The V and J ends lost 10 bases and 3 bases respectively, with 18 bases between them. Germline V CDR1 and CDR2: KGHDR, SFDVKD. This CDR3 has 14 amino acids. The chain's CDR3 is CATLNPILNYEQYF. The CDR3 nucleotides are TGTGCCACTTTAAACCCAATCCTAAACTACGAGCAGTACTTC.

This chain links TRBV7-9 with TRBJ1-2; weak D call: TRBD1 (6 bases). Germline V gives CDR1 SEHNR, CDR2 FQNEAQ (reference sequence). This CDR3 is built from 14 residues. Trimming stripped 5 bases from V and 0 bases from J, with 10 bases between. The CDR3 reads CASSGGLANYGYTF. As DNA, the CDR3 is TGTGCCAGCAGCGGGGGCCTGGCTAACTATGGCTACACCTTC.

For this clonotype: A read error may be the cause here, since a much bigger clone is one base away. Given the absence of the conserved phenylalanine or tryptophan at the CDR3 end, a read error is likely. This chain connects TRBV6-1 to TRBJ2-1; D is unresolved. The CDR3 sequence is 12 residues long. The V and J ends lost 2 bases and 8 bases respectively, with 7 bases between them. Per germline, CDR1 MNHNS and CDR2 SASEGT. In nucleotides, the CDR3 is TGTGCCAGCAGTGAATACGGCGATGAGCAGTTCTTA. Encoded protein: CASSEYGDEQFL.